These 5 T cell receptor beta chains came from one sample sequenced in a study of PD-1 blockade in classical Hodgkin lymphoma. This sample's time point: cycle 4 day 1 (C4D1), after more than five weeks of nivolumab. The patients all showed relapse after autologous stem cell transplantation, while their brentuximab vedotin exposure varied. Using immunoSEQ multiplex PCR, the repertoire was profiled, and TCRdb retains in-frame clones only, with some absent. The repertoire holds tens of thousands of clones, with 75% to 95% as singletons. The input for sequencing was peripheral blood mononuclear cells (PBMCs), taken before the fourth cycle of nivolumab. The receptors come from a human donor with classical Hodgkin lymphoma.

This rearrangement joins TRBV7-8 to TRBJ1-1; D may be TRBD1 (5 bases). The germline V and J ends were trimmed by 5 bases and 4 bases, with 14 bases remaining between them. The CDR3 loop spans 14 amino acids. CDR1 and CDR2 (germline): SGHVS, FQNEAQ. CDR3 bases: TGTGCCAGCAGCCCGCTTCAGGGACGCACTGAAGCTTTCTTT. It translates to CASSPLQGRTEAFF.

The CDR3: CASSMGQGDSPLHF. The CDR3 DNA sequence: TGTGCCAGTAGTATGGGACAGGGTGACTCACCCCTCCACTTT. The chain has TRBV19 and TRBJ1-6; 9 positions agree with TRBD1. J was trimmed by 10 bases and V by 3 bases; bases with no gene match: 4. The V gene's germline CDR1 is LNHDA and CDR2 SQIVND (reference sequence). The CDR3 runs 14 residues.

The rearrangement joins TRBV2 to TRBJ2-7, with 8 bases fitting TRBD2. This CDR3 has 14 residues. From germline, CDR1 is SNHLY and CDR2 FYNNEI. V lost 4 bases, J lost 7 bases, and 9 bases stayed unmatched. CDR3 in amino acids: CASSVRAAGVEQYF. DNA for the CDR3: TGTGCCAGCAGTGTACGTGCAGCGGGGGTTGAGCAGTACTTC.

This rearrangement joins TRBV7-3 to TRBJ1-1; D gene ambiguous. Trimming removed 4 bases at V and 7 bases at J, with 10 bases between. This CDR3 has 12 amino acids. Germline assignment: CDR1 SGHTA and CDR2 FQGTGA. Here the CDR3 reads CASSSQKGEAFF. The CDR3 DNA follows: TGTGCCAGCAGCTCCCAAAAGGGTGAAGCTTTCTTT.

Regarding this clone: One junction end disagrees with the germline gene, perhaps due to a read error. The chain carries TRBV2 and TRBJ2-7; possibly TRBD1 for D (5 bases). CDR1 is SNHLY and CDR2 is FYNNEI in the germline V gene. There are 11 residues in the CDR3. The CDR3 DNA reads TGTGCCGGCAGGAAGGGGCTCGAGCAGTACTTC. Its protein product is CAGRKGLEQYF.